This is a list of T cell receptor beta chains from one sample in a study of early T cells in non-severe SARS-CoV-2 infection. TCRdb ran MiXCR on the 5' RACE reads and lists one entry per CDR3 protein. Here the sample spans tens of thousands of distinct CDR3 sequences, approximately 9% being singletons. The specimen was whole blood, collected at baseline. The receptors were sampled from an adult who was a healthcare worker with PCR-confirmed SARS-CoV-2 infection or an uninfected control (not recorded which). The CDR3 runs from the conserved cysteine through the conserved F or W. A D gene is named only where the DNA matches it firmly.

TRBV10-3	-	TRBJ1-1	CAIRVDRWNTEAFF
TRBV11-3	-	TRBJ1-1	CASSPGGPGHTEAFF
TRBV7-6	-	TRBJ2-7	CASSVDITYEQYF
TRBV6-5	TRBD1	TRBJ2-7	CASRIATGAYEQYF
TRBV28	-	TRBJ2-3	CASSIDPFSFTDTQYF
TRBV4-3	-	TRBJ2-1	CASSQDAQGTNEQFF
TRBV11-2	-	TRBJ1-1	CASSLDGGLHTEAFF
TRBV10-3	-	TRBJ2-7	CAISAWTAYEQYF
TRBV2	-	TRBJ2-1	CASSEGVSYNEQFF
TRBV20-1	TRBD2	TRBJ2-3	CSARVLAGVVDTQYF
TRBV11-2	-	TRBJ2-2	CASSFPGSGELFF
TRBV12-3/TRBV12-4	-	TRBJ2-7	CASSLIGTYEQYF
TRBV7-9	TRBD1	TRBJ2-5	CASSSWQGVARETQYF
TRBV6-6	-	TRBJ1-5	CASSRLPPQHF
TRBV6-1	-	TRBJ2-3	CASTGWRGDTQYF
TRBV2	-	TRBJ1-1	CASRWGGTEAFF
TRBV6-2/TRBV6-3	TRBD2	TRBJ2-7	CASSYSTSGGTSSYEQYF
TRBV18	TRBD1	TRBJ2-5	CASSPRRDRVEETQYF
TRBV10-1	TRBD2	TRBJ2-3	CASSFGSGSATDTQYF
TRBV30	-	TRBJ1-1	CAWKGGRITEAFF